Presented here are 2 T cell receptor beta chains from one specimen sequenced in a study of neurological immune-mediated disorders. MiXCR, run by TCRdb on the 5' RACE reads, gives a single entry per CDR3 protein. The sample includes under 85,000 distinct CDR3 sequences, 12% to 15% seen only once; the top ten take 6% to 7%. The sequenced material came from PBMCs. These receptors came from a woman in her forties or fifties in good health.

CDR3 in amino acids: CASSRQGSRNEQFF. CDR3 DNA sequence: TGTGCCAGCAGCCGACAGGGGAGTCGGAATGAGCAGTTCTTC. This chain connects TRBV5-4 to TRBJ2-1; 8 bases are a match to TRBD1. The CDR3 loop spans 14 amino acids. The germline CDR1 and CDR2 sequences are SGHNT and YYREEE (reference sequence). J gave up 7 bases and V 4 bases, and 7 bases lay outside the gene matches.

This clonotype was detected ten times or more. The J gene is TRBJ2-1, the V gene TRBV5-1, with D unclear. The ends were cut back, 0 bases at V and 0 bases at J, with 4 bases in the middle. There are 14 residues in the CDR3. Germline loops: CDR1 SGHRS, CDR2 YFSETQ. The CDR3 region has the DNA TGCGCCAGCAGCTTGGAGGGCTCCTACAATGAGCAGTTCTTC. Protein sequence: CASSLEGSYNEQFF.